This TCR beta chain was obtained from a study of cytomegalovirus exposure and HLA in healthy donors. Study observations and caveats: A later analysis linked roughly 17,000 TCR beta sequences to HLA alleles at 0.05 false discovery rate.

It was healthy bone marrow donors who served as donors. As concerns this clone: The antigen remains undetermined.

Trimming cost V 3 bases and J 6 bases, with 15 bases left between them. This CDR3 has 14 residues. Looked up from germline, CDR1 is SGHAT and CDR2 is FQDESV (reference sequence). In the PCR, 60 Vbeta and 13 Jbeta primers were used. Sequencing was performed with immunoSEQ multiplex PCR; in TCRdb, only in-frame clones are kept and a portion is missing. The data hold under 150,000 clones, with about 10% observed a single time. The chain combines TRBV11-1 with TRBJ2-7; weak D call: TRBD1 (6 bases). The sample comprised PBMCs. The sequence was collected from a woman aged 35 to 49 in good health and CMV-seropositive. The CDR3 spells CASSLGRGVGEQYF. CDR3 DNA sequence: TGTGCCAGCAGCTTGGGCAGGGGCGTCGGCGAGCAGTACTTC. Full variable domain (outside the CDR3, taken from reference TRBV11-1 and TRBJ2-7): EAEVAQSPRYKITEKSQAVAFWCDPISGHATLYWYRQILGQGPELLVQFQDESVVDDSQLPKDRFSAERLKGVDSTLKIQPAELGDSAMYLCASSLGRGVGEQYFGPGTRLTVT.